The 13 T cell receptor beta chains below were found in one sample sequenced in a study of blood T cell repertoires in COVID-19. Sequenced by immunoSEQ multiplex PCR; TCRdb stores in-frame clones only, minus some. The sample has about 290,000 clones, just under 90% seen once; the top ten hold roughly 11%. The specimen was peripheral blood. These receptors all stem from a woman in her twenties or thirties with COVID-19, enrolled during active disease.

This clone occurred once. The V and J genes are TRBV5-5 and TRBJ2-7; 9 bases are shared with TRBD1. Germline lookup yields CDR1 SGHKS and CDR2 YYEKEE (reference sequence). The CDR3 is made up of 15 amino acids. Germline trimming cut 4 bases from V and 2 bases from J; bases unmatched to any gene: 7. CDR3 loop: CASSRQGGTTYEQYF. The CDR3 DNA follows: TGTGCCAGCAGCCGACAGGGGGGAACAACCTACGAGCAGTACTTC.

The chain's CDR3 is CASSSHKQGRETQYF. Written as DNA, the CDR3 is TGTGCCAGCAGCTCGCACAAACAGGGTAGGGAGACCCAGTACTTC. This sequence joins TRBV7-9 and TRBJ2-5, with D perhaps matching TRBD1 (6 bases). This CDR3 comprises 15 residues. V was clipped by 4 bases and J by 5 bases, with 17 bases between them. Germline CDR1 is SEHNR and CDR2 is FQNEAQ (reference sequence). The full variable domain, its missing parts supplied by reference TRBV7-9 and TRBJ2-5, is DTGVSQNPRHKITKRGQNVTFRCDPISEHNRLYWYRQTLGQGPEFLTYFQNEAQLEKSRLLSDRFSAERPKGSFSTLEIQRTEQGDSAMYLCASSSHKQGRETQYFGPGTRLLVL.

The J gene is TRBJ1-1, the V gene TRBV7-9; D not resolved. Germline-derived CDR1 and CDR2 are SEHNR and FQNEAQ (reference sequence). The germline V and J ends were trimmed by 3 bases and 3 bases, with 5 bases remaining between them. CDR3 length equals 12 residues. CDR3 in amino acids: CASSLGYTEAFF. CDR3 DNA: TGTGCCAGCAGCTTGGGCTACACTGAAGCTTTCTTT.

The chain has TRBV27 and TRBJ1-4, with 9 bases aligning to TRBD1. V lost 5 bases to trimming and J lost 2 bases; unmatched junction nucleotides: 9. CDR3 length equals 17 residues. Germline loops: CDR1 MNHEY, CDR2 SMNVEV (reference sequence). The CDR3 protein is CASSLETGTGTNEKLFF. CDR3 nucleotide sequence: TGTGCCAGCAGTCTGGAGACCGGGACAGGGACTAATGAAAAACTGTTTTTT.

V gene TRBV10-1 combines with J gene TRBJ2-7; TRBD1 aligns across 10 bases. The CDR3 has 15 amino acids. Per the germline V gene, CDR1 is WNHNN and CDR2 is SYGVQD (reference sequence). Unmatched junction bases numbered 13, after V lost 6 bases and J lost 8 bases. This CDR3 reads CASSATGGAFGQQYF. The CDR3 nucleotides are TGCGCCAGCAGCGCGACAGGGGGCGCCTTCGGGCAGCAGTACTTC.

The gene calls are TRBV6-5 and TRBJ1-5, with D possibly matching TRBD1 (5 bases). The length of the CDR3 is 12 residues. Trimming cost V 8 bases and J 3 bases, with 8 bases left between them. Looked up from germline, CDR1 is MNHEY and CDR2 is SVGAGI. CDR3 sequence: CASQGFNQPQHF. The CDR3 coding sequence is TGTGCCAGCCAGGGCTTCAATCAGCCCCAGCATTTT.

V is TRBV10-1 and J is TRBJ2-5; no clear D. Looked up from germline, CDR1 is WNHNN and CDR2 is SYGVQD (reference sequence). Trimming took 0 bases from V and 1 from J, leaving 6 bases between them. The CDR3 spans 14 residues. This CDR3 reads CASSESTAQETQYF. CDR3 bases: TGCGCCAGCAGTGAGTCAACAGCCCAAGAGACCCAGTACTTC.

CDR3 DNA sequence: TGTGCCATCAGTGAGTCGGGAGGACAGGGGCATCCGGGGCAGTACTTC. Amino acids: CAISESGGQGHPGQYF. V gene TRBV10-3 combines with J gene TRBJ2-7; 9 bases match TRBD1. Germline V CDR1 and CDR2: ENHRY, SYGVKD. V gave up 0 bases and J gave up 9 bases; unmatched junction bases: 12. The CDR3 contains 16 residues.

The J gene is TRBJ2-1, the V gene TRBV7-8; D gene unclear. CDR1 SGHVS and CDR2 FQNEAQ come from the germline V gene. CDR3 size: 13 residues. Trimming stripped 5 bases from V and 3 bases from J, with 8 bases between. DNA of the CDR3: TGTGCCAGCAGCCTTAGCTTCTACAATGAGCAGTTCTTC. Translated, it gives CASSLSFYNEQFF.

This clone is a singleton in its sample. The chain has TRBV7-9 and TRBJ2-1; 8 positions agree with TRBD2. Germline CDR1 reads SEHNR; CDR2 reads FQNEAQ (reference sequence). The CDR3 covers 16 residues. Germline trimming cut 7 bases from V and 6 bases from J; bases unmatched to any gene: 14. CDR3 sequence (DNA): TGTGCCAGCACCAGAGCCGGGGGAAGCGGGAGCAATGAGCAGTTCTTC. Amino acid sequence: CASTRAGGSGSNEQFF.

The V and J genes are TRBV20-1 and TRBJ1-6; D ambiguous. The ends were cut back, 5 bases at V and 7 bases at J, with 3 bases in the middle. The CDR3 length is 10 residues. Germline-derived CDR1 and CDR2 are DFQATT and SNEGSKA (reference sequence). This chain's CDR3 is CSALNSPLHF. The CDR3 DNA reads TGCAGTGCTCTGAATTCACCCCTCCACTTT.

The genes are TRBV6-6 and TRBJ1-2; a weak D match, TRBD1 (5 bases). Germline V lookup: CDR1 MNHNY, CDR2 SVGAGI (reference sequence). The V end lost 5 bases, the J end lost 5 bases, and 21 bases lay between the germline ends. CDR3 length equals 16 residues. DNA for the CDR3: TGTGCCAGCAGTACGATTTCTCCGACAGCAGCTTATGGCTACACCTTC. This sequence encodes CASSTISPTAAYGYTF.

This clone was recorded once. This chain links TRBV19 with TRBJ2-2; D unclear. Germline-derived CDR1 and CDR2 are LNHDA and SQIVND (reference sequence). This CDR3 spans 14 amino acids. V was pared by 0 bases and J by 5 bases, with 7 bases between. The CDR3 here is CASSIDLSTGELFF. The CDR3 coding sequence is TGTGCCAGTAGTATAGATCTATCAACCGGGGAGCTGTTTTTT.